This T cell receptor beta chain was retrieved from a study of shared clonotypes between healthy human individuals. Assay: immunoSEQ multiplex PCR; the TCRdb copy retains only in-frame clones and omits some. This sample has approximately 2.3 million clones, with over 90% found just once. Germline CDR1 KGHSH, CDR2 LQKENI. The germline V and J ends were trimmed by 2 bases and 7 bases, with 9 bases remaining between them. CDR3 length: 13 residues. The chain couples TRBV18 to TRBJ1-5; no clear D. Sequenced sample: naive CD4+ T cells from PBMCs. The subset is: CD45RA+ positively selected. This TCR was sampled from a young man in good health. Some clones in this sample may be carry-over from other donors' samples. The CDR3 DNA reads as TGTGCCAGCTCACCAAGTTTAGAGCAGCCCCAGCATTTT. As protein: CASSPSLEQPQHF.